The 18 T cell receptor beta chains presented below share a single source sample, sequenced in a study of T cells expressing NK-cell markers. TCRdb re-called the 5' RACE reads and shows each CDR3 protein once, DNA omitted. The sample has 550,000 to 600,000 distinct CDR3 sequences; the top ten hold approximately 4%. Sequencing was done on a sample of blood T cells: a sorted CD56 or NKG2C T cell subset, CD4+ or CD8+ T cells, or bulk PBMC T cells (not recorded which). These TCRs come from a man younger than 35 in good health.

The chain is built from TRBV6-5 and TRBJ1-4. CDR3 length: 16 amino acids. Germline V gene data show CDR1 as MNHEY and CDR2 as SVGAGI. The CDR3 spells CASSYSTGSGGEKLFF.

This chain joins TRBV29-1 and TRBJ2-1. CDR1 and CDR2 (germline): SQVTM, ANQGSEA. This CDR3 has 14 amino acids. The CDR3 spells CSFRGVSSYNEQFF.

This chain uses TRBV29-1 with TRBJ2-1. From germline, CDR1 is SQVTM and CDR2 ANQGSEA. This CDR3 comprises 14 residues. CDR3 amino acids: CSVVRQISYNEQFF.

The genes are TRBV5-6 and TRBJ1-5. CDR1 and CDR2 (germline): SGHDT, YYEEEE. CDR3 length: 16 amino acids. CDR3 residues: CASSLFRGGPNQPQHF.

The rearrangement uses TRBV9 and TRBJ2-1; the TCRdb D gene call, TRBD1, has no DNA to confirm it. This CDR3 spans 15 amino acids. Germline loops: CDR1 SGDLS, CDR2 YYNGEE. The CDR3 region is CASTISPGSYNEQFF.

The CDR3 protein is CASSNSRGAMGEQFF. V and J are TRBV11-1 and TRBJ2-1; TCRdb proposes TRBD1, but this gene call is untestable without DNA. The CDR3 loop spans 15 amino acids. Germline-derived CDR1 and CDR2 are SGHAT and FQDESV (reference sequence).

The chain uses TRBV27 and TRBJ2-1; TCRdb selects TRBD1, and the lack of DNA leaves this call unchecked. The CDR3 loop spans 16 amino acids. The germline V gene encodes CDR1 MNHEY and CDR2 SMNVEV (reference sequence). CDR3 in amino acids: CASSFFFRDTYNEQFF.

The rearrangement joins TRBV20-1 to TRBJ2-3; TCRdb picks TRBD1, but there is no DNA to check that call. The CDR3 loop spans 15 amino acids. Germline V CDR1 and CDR2: DFQATT, SNEGSKA (reference sequence). CDR3 residues: CSGWHRLRGTDTQYF.

The rearrangement uses TRBV29-1 and TRBJ2-5; the TCRdb D gene call, TRBD1, has no DNA to confirm it. CDR1 is SQVTM and CDR2 is ANQGSEA in the germline V gene. The CDR3 covers 13 residues. This chain's CDR3 is CSARGVLQETQYF.

The genes are TRBV15 and TRBJ2-3; TCRdb picks TRBD2, but there is no DNA to check that call. CDR1 is LNHNV and CDR2 is YYDKDF in the germline V gene (reference sequence). The CDR3 spans 16 residues. The CDR3 is CATSPGLHPDTDTQYF. The variable domain in full, with the rest retrieved from reference TRBV15 and TRBJ2-3, is DAMVIQNPRYQVTQFGKPVTLSCSQTLNHNVMYWYQQKSSQAPKLLFHYYDKDFNNEADTPDNFQSRRPNTSFCFLDIRSPGLGDTAMYLCATSPGLHPDTDTQYFGPGTRLTVL.

The chain has TRBV6-5 and TRBJ2-2; the D call of TRBD2 rests on TCRdb alone, since no DNA is present to check it. CDR3 length: 11 amino acids. Germline V gives CDR1 MNHEY, CDR2 SVGAGI. The CDR3 sequence is CATSGGGELFF.

The chain links TRBV29-1 to TRBJ2-1; TCRdb proposes TRBD2, but this gene call is untestable without DNA. The germline V gene encodes CDR1 SQVTM and CDR2 ANQGSEA. The CDR3 has 17 amino acids. CDR3 in amino acids: CSVKGLAGGPNYNEQFF.

The chain employs TRBV3-1 and TRBJ1-1. Germline V gene sequence: CDR1 LGHDT, CDR2 YNNKEL (reference sequence). CDR3 length: 13 amino acids. The CDR3 sequence is CASTHMVDTEAFF.

The J gene is TRBJ2-3, the V gene TRBV27; TCRdb's D gene call, TRBD2, goes unchecked for lack of DNA. The CDR3 length is 15 residues. Per the germline V gene, CDR1 is MNHEY and CDR2 is SMNVEV (reference sequence). CDR3 sequence: CASRGLASSTDTQYF.

The rearrangement joins TRBV30 to TRBJ2-1; TCRdb's D gene call, TRBD1, goes unchecked for lack of DNA. Per the germline V gene, CDR1 is GTSNPN and CDR2 is SVGIG (reference sequence). The length of the CDR3 is 15 residues. CDR3 amino acids: CAWNLGGRARNEQFF.

The V and J genes are TRBV20-1 and TRBJ1-1; the D call of TRBD1 rests on TCRdb alone, since no DNA is present to check it. The CDR3 consists of 14 residues. CDR1 is DFQATT and CDR2 is SNEGSKA in the germline V gene (reference sequence). CDR3 sequence: CSASRRGGYTEAFF.

The chain uses TRBV7-6 and TRBJ2-1; TCRdb reports TRBD2, a call that lacks DNA to check it against. Germline lookup yields CDR1 SGHVS and CDR2 FNYEAQ. This CDR3 spans 14 amino acids. The CDR3: CASSTKLVSYEQFF.

The chain uses TRBV6-5 and TRBJ1-3; lacking DNA, the TRBD1 call made by TCRdb goes unchecked. Germline V gene sequence: CDR1 MNHEY, CDR2 SVGAGI. The CDR3 spans 15 residues. This chain's CDR3 is CASNRDRGIGNTIYF.